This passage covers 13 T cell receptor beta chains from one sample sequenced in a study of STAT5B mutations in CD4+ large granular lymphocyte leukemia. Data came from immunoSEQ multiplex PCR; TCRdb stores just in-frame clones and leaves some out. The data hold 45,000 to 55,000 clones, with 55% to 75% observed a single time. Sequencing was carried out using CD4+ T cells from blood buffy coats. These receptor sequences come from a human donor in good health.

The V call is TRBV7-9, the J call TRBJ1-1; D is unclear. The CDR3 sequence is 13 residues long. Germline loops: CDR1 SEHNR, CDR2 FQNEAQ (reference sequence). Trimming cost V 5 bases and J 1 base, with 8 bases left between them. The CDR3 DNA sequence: TGTGCCAGCAGCCCGGCCTCGAACACTGAAGCTTTCTTT. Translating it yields CASSPASNTEAFF.

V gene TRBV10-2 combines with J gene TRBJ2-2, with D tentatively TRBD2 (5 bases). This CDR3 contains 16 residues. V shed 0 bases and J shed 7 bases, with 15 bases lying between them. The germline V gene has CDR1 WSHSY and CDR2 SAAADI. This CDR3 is CASSESIPGSGGELFF. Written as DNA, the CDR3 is TGCGCCAGCAGTGAGTCGATCCCGGGGTCGGGCGGGGAGCTGTTTTTT.

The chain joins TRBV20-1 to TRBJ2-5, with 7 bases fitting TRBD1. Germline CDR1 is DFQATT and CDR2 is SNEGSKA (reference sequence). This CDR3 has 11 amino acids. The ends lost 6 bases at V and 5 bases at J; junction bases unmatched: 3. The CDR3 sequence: CSAIRGETQYF. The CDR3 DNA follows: TGCAGTGCGATCAGGGGGGAGACCCAGTACTTC.

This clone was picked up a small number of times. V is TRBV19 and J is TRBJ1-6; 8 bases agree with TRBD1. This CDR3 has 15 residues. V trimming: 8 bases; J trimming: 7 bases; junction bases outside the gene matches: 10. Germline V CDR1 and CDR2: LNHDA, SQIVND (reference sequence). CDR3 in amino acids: CASSLTGGGNSPLHF. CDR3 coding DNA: TGTGCCAGTTCCCTCACAGGGGGAGGGAATTCACCCCTCCACTTT.

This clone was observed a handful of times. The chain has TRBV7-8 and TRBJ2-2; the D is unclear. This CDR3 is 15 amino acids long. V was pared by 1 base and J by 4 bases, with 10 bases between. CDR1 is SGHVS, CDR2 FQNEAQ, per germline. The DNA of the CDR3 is TGTGCCAGCAGCTTAGGGGTCACGTTCACCGGGGAGCTGTTTTTT. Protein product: CASSLGVTFTGELFF.

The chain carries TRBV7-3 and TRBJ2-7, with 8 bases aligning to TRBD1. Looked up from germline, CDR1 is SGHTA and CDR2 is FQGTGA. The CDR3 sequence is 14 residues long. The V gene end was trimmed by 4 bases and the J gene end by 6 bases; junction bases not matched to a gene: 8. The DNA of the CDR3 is TGTGCCAGCAGCTCAGGACAGGGCAAGGGCGAGCAGTACTTC. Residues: CASSSGQGKGEQYF.

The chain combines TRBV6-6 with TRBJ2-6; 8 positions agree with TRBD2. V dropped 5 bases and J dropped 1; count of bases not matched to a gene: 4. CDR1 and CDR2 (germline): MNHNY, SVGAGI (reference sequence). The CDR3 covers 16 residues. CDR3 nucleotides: TGTGCCAGCAGTAGCGGGGGCCGTTCTGGGGCCAACGTCCTGACTTTC. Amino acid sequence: CASSSGGRSGANVLTF.

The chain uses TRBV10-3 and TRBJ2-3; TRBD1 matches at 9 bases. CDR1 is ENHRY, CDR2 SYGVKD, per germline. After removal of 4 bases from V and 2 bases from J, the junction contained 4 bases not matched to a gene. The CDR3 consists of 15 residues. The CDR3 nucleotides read TGTGCCATCAGTGGGGGACAGGGAATCACAGATACGCAGTATTTT. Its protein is CAISGGQGITDTQYF.

This CDR3 is CASTPGGAEGPDTQYF. CDR3 DNA: TGTGCCAGTACCCCAGGGGGGGCCGAGGGTCCAGATACGCAGTATTTT. The chain employs TRBV19 and TRBJ2-3, with D perhaps given as TRBD1 or TRBD2 (7 bases each). Per germline, CDR1 LNHDA and CDR2 SQIVND (reference sequence). V was clipped by 7 bases and J by 4 bases, with 21 bases between them. This CDR3 has 16 amino acids.

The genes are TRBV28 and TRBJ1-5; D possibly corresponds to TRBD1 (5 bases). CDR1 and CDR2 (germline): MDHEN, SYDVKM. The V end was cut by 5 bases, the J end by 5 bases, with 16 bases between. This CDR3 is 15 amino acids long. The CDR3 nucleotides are TGTGCCAGCAGTCCCGCGGGTCGGGGGGATCAGCCCCAGCATTTT. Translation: CASSPAGRGDQPQHF.

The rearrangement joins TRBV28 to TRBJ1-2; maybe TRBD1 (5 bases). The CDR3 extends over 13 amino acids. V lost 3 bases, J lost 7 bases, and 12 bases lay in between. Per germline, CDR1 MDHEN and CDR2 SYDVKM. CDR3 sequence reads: CASSLGGFGGYTF. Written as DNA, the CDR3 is TGTGCCAGCAGTTTGGGGGGTTTCGGTGGCTACACCTTC.

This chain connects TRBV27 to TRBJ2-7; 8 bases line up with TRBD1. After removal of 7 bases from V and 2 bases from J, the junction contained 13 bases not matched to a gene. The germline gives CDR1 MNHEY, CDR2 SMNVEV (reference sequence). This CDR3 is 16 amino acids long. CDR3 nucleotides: TGTGCCAGCACCCCGTACCGACAGGGGAGAACCTACGAGCAGTACTTC. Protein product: CASTPYRQGRTYEQYF.

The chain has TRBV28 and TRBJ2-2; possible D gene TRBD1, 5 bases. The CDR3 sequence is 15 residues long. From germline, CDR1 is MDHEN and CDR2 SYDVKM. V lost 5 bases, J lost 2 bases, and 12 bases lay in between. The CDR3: CASSPWTRNTGELFF. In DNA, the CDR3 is TGTGCCAGCAGTCCCTGGACACGAAACACCGGGGAGCTGTTTTTT.